The 31 T cell receptor beta chains presented below share a single source sample, sequenced in a study of control samples from healthy donors and cancer patients (dated by TCRdb to the early 2020s). Libraries were constructed by the immunoSEQ multiplex PCR assay. Not all clones reach the TCRdb copy of this immuneACCESS table, which keeps in-frame sequences only. Checked studies attribute under half of the gap to unresolved V genes and leave the rest unexplained. This sample is represented by some 210,000 clones; 91% of them were singletons. The ten largest clones represent about 1.7% of the sample. The specimen was blood. The origin of the receptors is a man aged 30-40 years in good health.

V gene TRBV6-5 combines with J gene TRBJ2-7; a weak D match, TRBD1 (6 bases). With 0 bases removed from V and 2 bases from J, the gap between germline ends came to 11 bases. The CDR3 consists of 15 residues. Germline V gene lookup returns CDR1 MNHEY and CDR2 SVGAGI. CDR3 nucleotides: TGTGCCAGCAGTTACTCTTGGACAGTCCCCTACGAGCAGTACTTC. Translating gives CASSYSWTVPYEQYF.

This sequence joins TRBV6-5 and TRBJ2-1; unclear D gene. Trimming shortened V by 0 bases and J by 1 base, and 7 bases separated the two germline ends. Germline V gives CDR1 MNHEY, CDR2 SVGAGI. CDR3 length equals 15 residues. As DNA, the CDR3 is TGTGCCAGCAGTTACTCTAGAAGGTCCTACAATGAGCAGTTCTTC. Residues: CASSYSRRSYNEQFF.

The chain recombines TRBV6-5 with TRBJ1-2, with 11 nucleotides matching TRBD1. Germline lookup yields CDR1 MNHEY and CDR2 SVGAGI. V shed 6 bases, J shed 5 bases, and the junction held 8 bases outside the gene matches. The CDR3 extends over 15 amino acids. CDR3 nucleotide sequence: TGTGCCAGCAGGGATGTAGGACAGGGGGCGTATGGCTACACCTTC. Its protein product is CASRDVGQGAYGYTF.

The chain combines TRBV7-2 with TRBJ2-2; perhaps TRBD1 as D (7 bases). The V end lost 4 bases, the J end lost 8 bases, and 14 bases lay between the germline ends. Germline V gene lookup returns CDR1 SGHTA and CDR2 FQGNSA. The CDR3 sequence is 14 residues long. Here the CDR3 DNA reads TGTGCCAGCAGCTCCAGACAGGGACTGGGGGAGCTGTTTTTT. Protein product: CASSSRQGLGELFF.

The rearrangement uses TRBV6-5 and TRBJ2-7; 8 positions agree with TRBD1. V dropped 2 bases and J dropped 3; count of bases not matched to a gene: 6. CDR3 length: 15 amino acids. The germline gives CDR1 MNHEY, CDR2 SVGAGI. CDR3 nucleotides: TGTGCCAGCAGTTACCGGGACAGGACCTACTACGAGCAGTACTTC. Protein product: CASSYRDRTYYEQYF.

This sequence joins TRBV14 and TRBJ1-2; TRBD1 matches at 7 bases. Trimming cost V 6 bases and J 3 bases; bases outside gene matches: 10. The germline V gene encodes CDR1 SGHDN and CDR2 FVKESK. This CDR3 comprises 15 residues. This CDR3 is CASSPGTEAYYGYTF. In nucleotides, the CDR3 is TGTGCCAGCAGTCCCGGGACAGAGGCTTACTATGGCTACACCTTC. The full variable domain, with the rest looked up from reference TRBV14 and TRBJ1-2, is EAGVTQFPSHSVIEKGQTVTLRCDPISGHDNLYWYRRVMGKEIKFLLHFVKESKQDESGMPNNRFLAERTGGTYSTLKVQPAELEDSGVYFCASSPGTEAYYGYTFGSGTRLTVV.

This chain joins TRBV11-3 and TRBJ2-5; D may be TRBD1 (6 bases). Germline assignment: CDR1 SGHNT and CDR2 YENEEA. This CDR3 region has 14 residues. Trimming removed 6 bases at V and 3 bases at J, with 14 bases between. The CDR3 DNA reads TGTGCCAGCAGTCCAGGGGATGGGGAAGAGACCCAGTACTTC. Its translation is CASSPGDGEETQYF.

The genes are TRBV3-1 (or the pseudogene TRBV3-2) and TRBJ2-3, with D uncertain. CDR3 length equals 11 residues. The V end lost 1 base, the J end lost 7 bases, and 3 bases lay between the germline ends. CDR1 LGHDT and CDR2 YNNKEL come from the germline V gene (reference sequence). The CDR3: CASSQGNTQYF. In DNA form, the CDR3 reads TGTGCCAGCAGCCAAGGCAATACGCAGTATTTT.

The chain couples TRBV6-1 to TRBJ2-7; D not certain. This CDR3 contains 13 residues. From germline, CDR1 is MNHNS and CDR2 SASEGT. V was clipped by 3 bases and J by 4 bases, with 10 bases between them. In nucleotides, the CDR3 is TGTGCCAGCAGTGAGCTCGCCGAGTACGAGCAGTACTTC. It is translated as CASSELAEYEQYF.

The rearrangement links TRBV6-5 to TRBJ2-1; 7 bases fit TRBD2. Losses at the gene ends were 4 bases for V and 8 bases for J; bases not matched to a gene: 11. The CDR3 covers 15 residues. Looked up from germline, CDR1 is MNHEY and CDR2 is SVGAGI. CDR3 DNA sequence: TGTGCCAGCAGTTTTCGCGACGGGAGGTGGGATGAGCAGTTCTTC. Translating gives CASSFRDGRWDEQFF.

This clone came up a few times. The chain uses TRBV6-2 or TRBV6-3 and TRBJ2-7, with D perhaps being TRBD1 or TRBD2 (5 bases each). CDR3 length: 15 residues. Germline loops: CDR1 MNHEY, CDR2 SVGEGT. Trimming cost V 5 bases and J 4 bases, with 18 bases left between them. This chain's CDR3 is CASSGQVAGAYEQYF. CDR3 bases: TGTGCCAGCAGTGGGCAGGTGGCCGGGGCTTACGAGCAGTACTTC.

This clone was counted a single time. The chain employs TRBV11-2 and TRBJ2-3; D call uncertain. Germline CDR1 and CDR2: SGHAT and FQNNGV. The V and J ends lost 0 bases and 4 bases respectively, with 11 bases between them. This CDR3 spans 15 amino acids. The CDR3 sequence is CASSLDPGSPDTQYF. The CDR3 DNA follows: TGTGCCAGCAGCTTAGACCCTGGTTCCCCAGATACGCAGTATTTT.

The chain joins TRBV4-1 to TRBJ1-2; 11 bases line up with TRBD1. V was pared by 0 bases and J by 3 bases, with 9 bases of the junction left unmatched. Germline CDR1 is MGHRA and CDR2 is YSYEKL. The CDR3 is 18 amino acids. CDR3 sequence (DNA): TGCGCCAGCAGCCAAGAATTCCCACGGACAGGGGGCTACTATGGCTACACCTTC. Amino acids: CASSQEFPRTGGYYGYTF.

The genes are TRBV25-1 and TRBJ2-1; perhaps TRBD2 as D (7 bases). V was trimmed by 1 base and J by 9 bases, leaving 16 bases between them. CDR3 length: 15 residues. Germline assignment: CDR1 MGHDK and CDR2 SYGVNS. The CDR3 here is CASSESMGGRSEQFF. The CDR3 coding sequence is TGTGCCAGCAGTGAATCGATGGGGGGGCGGAGTGAGCAGTTCTTC.

V is TRBV2 and J is TRBJ1-2; TRBD1 aligns across 8 bases. The V gene end was trimmed by 6 bases and the J gene end by 7 bases; junction bases not matched to a gene: 22. The CDR3 extends over 18 amino acids. The germline V gene encodes CDR1 SNHLY and CDR2 FYNNEI. The DNA of the CDR3 is TGTGCCAGCAGGGGAAATCTTCCGGGACAGGTCCTAATGGGTGGCTACACCTTC. This encodes CASRGNLPGQVLMGGYTF.

This chain links TRBV5-1 with TRBJ1-1; 7 nucleotides align to TRBD1. The J segment lost 3 bases and the V segment lost 1 base, leaving 3 bases of the junction unmatched. Germline CDR1 and CDR2: SGHRS and YFSETQ. The CDR3 spans 14 residues. DNA for the CDR3: TGCGCCAGCAGCTTGCTTACAGGGGACACTGAAGCTTTCTTT. It encodes CASSLLTGDTEAFF.

The chain carries TRBV13 and TRBJ1-2; D is ambiguous. CDR1 is PRHDT and CDR2 is FYEKMQ in the germline V gene (reference sequence). This CDR3 spans 13 amino acids. Trimming cost V 3 bases and J 6 bases, with 11 bases left between them. As DNA, the CDR3 is TGTGCCAGCAGCTTCGGGGTGAAGGATGGCTACACCTTC. It is translated as CASSFGVKDGYTF.

The CDR3 sequence: CASSQDLASGANVLTF. Here the CDR3 DNA reads TGTGCCAGCAGCCAAGATCTGGCCTCTGGGGCCAACGTCCTGACTTTC. V and J are TRBV4-2 and TRBJ2-6; D uncertain. The CDR3 length is 16 residues. The V gene lost 0 bases and the J gene lost 0 bases, with 6 bases spanning the gap. Per germline, CDR1 LGHNA and CDR2 YNFKEQ.

V is TRBV5-1 and J is TRBJ2-3; maybe TRBD2 (6 bases). The CDR3 covers 16 residues. V was clipped by 3 bases and J by 6 bases, with 20 bases between them. Germline-derived CDR1 and CDR2 are SGHRS and YFSETQ. CDR3 coding DNA: TGCGCCAGCAGCTCAGGCGGGACTTCCCTTAGTGATACGCAGTATTTT. Encoded protein: CASSSGGTSLSDTQYF. Full variable domain (outside the CDR3, taken from reference TRBV5-1 and TRBJ2-3): KAGVTQTPRYLIKTRGQQVTLSCSPISGHRSVSWYQQTPGQGLQFLFEYFSETQRNKGNFPGRFSGRQFSNSRSEMNVSTLELGDSALYLCASSSGGTSLSDTQYFGPGTRLTVL.

This sequence joins TRBV5-1 and TRBJ1-1; D may be TRBD1 (5 bases). CDR3 length: 14 amino acids. CDR1 SGHRS and CDR2 YFSETQ come from the germline V gene. With 6 bases removed from V and 0 bases from J, the gap between germline ends came to 12 bases. CDR3 nucleotide sequence: TGCGCCAGCACCATGGGACCTATGAACACTGAAGCTTTCTTT. Translation: CASTMGPMNTEAFF.

The chain combines TRBV19 with TRBJ1-6; no firm D call. CDR1 is LNHDA, CDR2 SQIVND, per germline (reference sequence). Deletions cut 5 bases from V and 5 bases from J, with 4 bases between. The CDR3 spans 12 residues. The CDR3 spells CASSPDNSPLHF. For the CDR3, the DNA is TGTGCCAGTAGTCCTGATAATTCACCCCTCCACTTT. Combining the CDR3 with reference TRBV19 and TRBJ1-6 gives the whole variable domain DGGITQSPKYLFRKEGQNVTLSCEQNLNHDAMYWYRQDPGQGLRLIYYSQIVNDFQKGDIAEGYSVSREKKESFPLTVTSAQKNPTAFYLCASSPDNSPLHFGNGTRLTVT.

The J gene is TRBJ2-1, the V gene TRBV7-3; 12 nucleotides align to TRBD2. V dropped 5 bases and J dropped 0; count of bases not matched to a gene: 8. Germline CDR1 SGHTA, CDR2 FQGTGA. The CDR3 is 18 residues long. CDR3 sequence reads: CASSLDGLAGSSYNEQFF. CDR3 in DNA: TGTGCCAGCAGCCTGGATGGACTAGCGGGGAGCTCCTACAATGAGCAGTTCTTC. Using reference TRBV7-3 and TRBJ2-1 for the parts outside the CDR3, the full variable domain is GAGVSQTPSNKVTEKGKYVELRCDPISGHTALYWYRQSLGQGPEFLIYFQGTGAADDSGLPNDRFFAVRPEGSVSTLKIQRTERGDSAVYLCASSLDGLAGSSYNEQFFGPGTRLTVL.

Notes on this clone: The sample carries other DNA sequences with the same CDR3. The V and J genes are TRBV30 and TRBJ2-7, with D unresolved. The CDR3 has 12 amino acids. V lost 1 base to trimming and J lost 7 bases, with 11 bases between them. The germline gives CDR1 GTSNPN, CDR2 SVGIG (reference sequence). CDR3 in DNA: TGTGCCTGGAGTGGGATCTCCCGGGAGCAGTACTTC. Its translation: CAWSGISREQYF.

This clone was seen only once. The chain links TRBV2 to TRBJ1-6; 7 bases are shared with TRBD1. Germline V gene data show CDR1 as SNHLY and CDR2 as FYNNEI. This CDR3 contains 16 residues. J was trimmed by 6 bases and V by 4 bases; bases with no gene match: 9. The CDR3 DNA is TGTGCCAGCAGTGGGGCAGGGGGATCACTTAATTCACCCCTCCACTTT. Translating it yields CASSGAGGSLNSPLHF. The full variable domain, completed using reference TRBV2 and TRBJ1-6, is EPEVTQTPSHQVTQMGQEVILRCVPISNHLYFYWYRQILGQKVEFLVSFYNNEISEKSEIFDDQFSVERPDGSNFTLKIRSTKLEDSAMYFCASSGAGGSLNSPLHFGNGTRLTVT.

The chain is built from TRBV27 and TRBJ2-7, with TRBD1 identical over 8 bases. With 6 bases clipped from V and 3 bases from J, the junction kept 4 bases outside the gene matches. This CDR3 comprises 13 residues. From germline, CDR1 is MNHEY and CDR2 SMNVEV (reference sequence). CDR3 residues: CASSRGQGYEQYF. The CDR3 DNA reads as TGTGCCAGCAGCCGTGGACAGGGCTACGAGCAGTACTTC.

This chain uses TRBV6-6 with TRBJ1-5, with 12 bases identical to TRBD1. The V gene's germline CDR1 is MNHNY and CDR2 SVGAGI (reference sequence). The V gene end was trimmed by 6 bases and the J gene end by 6 bases; junction bases not matched to a gene: 6. CDR3 length: 15 amino acids. The CDR3: CASSRGQGAIQPQHF. DNA of the CDR3: TGTGCCAGCAGCCGGGGACAGGGGGCAATTCAGCCCCAGCATTTT.

This clone came up a few times. This chain joins TRBV7-2 and TRBJ2-6; perhaps TRBD2 as D (6 bases). The CDR3 totals 19 residues. V was cut by 5 bases and J by 0 bases, with 20 bases left in between. Per the germline V gene, CDR1 is SGHTA and CDR2 is FQGNSA. The CDR3 nucleotides are TGTGCCAGCAGCCCCGAAGGGCGGGGTAAGAGCTCTGGGGCCAACGTCCTGACTTTC. Amino acids: CASSPEGRGKSSGANVLTF.

The chain uses TRBV5-6 and TRBJ1-1; 7 bases agree with TRBD1. V was pared by 4 bases and J by 1 base, with 16 bases of the junction left unmatched. Germline-derived CDR1 and CDR2 are SGHDT and YYEEEE. CDR3 size: 18 residues. CDR3 in DNA: TGTGCCAGCAGCATAAGGAATAGACAGGGAGGGTCGAACACTGAAGCTTTCTTT. This gives the protein CASSIRNRQGGSNTEAFF. Based on the CDR3 plus reference TRBV5-6 and TRBJ1-1, the full variable domain is DAGVTQSPTHLIKTRGQQVTLRCSPKSGHDTVSWYQQALGQGPQFIFQYYEEEERQRGNFPDRFSGHQFPNYSSELNVNALLLGDSALYLCASSIRNRQGGSNTEAFFGQGTRLTVV.

V gene TRBV4-2 combines with J gene TRBJ2-7; 10 bases are shared with TRBD2. CDR1 is LGHNA and CDR2 is YNFKEQ in the germline V gene. The length of the CDR3 is 16 residues. Trimming cost V 4 bases and J 4 bases; bases outside gene matches: 10. CDR3 sequence (DNA): TGTGCCAGCAGCCCCATCCTAGCGGGGGCTCTATACGAGCAGTACTTC. As protein: CASSPILAGALYEQYF.

The V and J genes are TRBV7-6 and TRBJ2-7; TRBD1 aligns across 11 bases. Per the germline V gene, CDR1 is SGHVS and CDR2 is FNYEAQ. This CDR3 has 16 residues. Unmatched junction bases numbered 4, after V lost 1 base and J lost 2 bases. The chain's CDR3 is CASSLDPGQGAYEQYF. As DNA, the CDR3 is TGTGCCAGCAGCTTAGACCCGGGACAGGGGGCCTACGAGCAGTACTTC.

This chain uses TRBV3-1 (or the pseudogene TRBV3-2) with TRBJ1-2; possibly TRBD1 for D (6 bases). CDR1 LGHDT and CDR2 YNNKEL come from the germline V gene (reference sequence). Trimming pared 2 bases from V and 2 bases from J, leaving 15 bases between. The CDR3 extends over 16 amino acids. The CDR3, as DNA: TGTGCCAGCAGCCAATTTGGGGGGCGGCTGAACTATGGCTACACCTTC. This translates into CASSQFGGRLNYGYTF.